The clone carrying this T cell receptor beta chain has at least ten counts. The data originate from a study of T cells after yellow fever vaccination. Looking at the study overall: Fractions low in cell number were prepared with SMART-Seq v4 Ultra Low Input.

In TCRdb, the 5' RACE reads were re-called with MiXCR into one record per CDR3 protein. The sample gives roughly 50,000 distinct CDR3 sequences, roughly 7% of which show up once; approximately 28% is in the top ten. CDR3 size: 18 residues. V lost 3 bases and J 2 bases, leaving 20 bases between the germline ends. The chain is built from TRBV12-3 or TRBV12-4 and TRBJ2-1; D possibly corresponds to TRBD1 (6 bases). This receptor was taken from a young man who received the YFV17D yellow fever vaccine. The specimen comprised CD8+ T cells sorted from PBMCs, sampled more than 14 days after the first yellow fever vaccination. CDR3 sequence (DNA): TGTGCCAGCAGTTTCCCTTCAGTACAGGGATTTGCCTACAATGAGCAGTTCTTC. Protein product: CASSFPSVQGFAYNEQFF.